This T cell receptor beta chain is from a study of identical twins. In this sample, this clonotype turned up many times. Its antigen is as yet unknown. TCRdb re-analysed the 5' RACE reads in MiXCR, keeping a single row per CDR3 protein. The table lists about 100,000 distinct CDR3 sequences, under 6.5% of them singletons, with approximately 12% in the top ten. Study-wide results and limits: Fewer insertions were carried by abundant cord blood beta clonotypes, but none was seen in memory repertoires. Twins' surplus sharing was weaker for beta out-of-frame sequences.

Sequenced sample: memory T cells sorted from blood. The sequence was collected from a woman in her fifties or sixties in good health.

The CDR3 protein is CASSRQGWEETQYF. The CDR3 coding sequence is TGTGCCAGCAGTAGACAGGGTTGGGAAGAGACCCAGTACTTC. The rearrangement links TRBV7-9 to TRBJ2-5; 7 bases match TRBD1. The junction had 7 bases not matched to a gene; V was cut back by 6 bases and J by 3 bases. CDR3 size: 14 residues. CDR1 is SEHNR and CDR2 is FQNEAQ in the germline V gene (reference sequence).